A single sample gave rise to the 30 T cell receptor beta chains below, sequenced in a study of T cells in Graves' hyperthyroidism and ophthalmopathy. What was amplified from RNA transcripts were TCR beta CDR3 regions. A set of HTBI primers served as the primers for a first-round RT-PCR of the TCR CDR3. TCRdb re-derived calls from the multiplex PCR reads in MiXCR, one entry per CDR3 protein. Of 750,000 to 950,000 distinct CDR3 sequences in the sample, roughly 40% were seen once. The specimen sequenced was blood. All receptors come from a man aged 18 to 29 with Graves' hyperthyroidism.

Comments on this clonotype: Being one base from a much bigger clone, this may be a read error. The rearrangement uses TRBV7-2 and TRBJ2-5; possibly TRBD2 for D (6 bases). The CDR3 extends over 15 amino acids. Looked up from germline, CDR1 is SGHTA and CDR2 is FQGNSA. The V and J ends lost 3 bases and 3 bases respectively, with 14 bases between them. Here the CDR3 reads CASSLTGSVKETQYF. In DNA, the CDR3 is TGTGCCAGCAGCTTGACCGGGAGTGTAAAAGAGACCCAGTACTTC. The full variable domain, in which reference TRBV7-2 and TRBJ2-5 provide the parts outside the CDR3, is GAGVSQSPSNKVTEKGKDVELRCDPISGHTALYWYRQSLGQGLEFLIYFQGNSAPDKSGLPSDRFSAERTGGSVSTLTIQRTQQEDSAVYLCASSLTGSVKETQYFGPGTRLLVL.

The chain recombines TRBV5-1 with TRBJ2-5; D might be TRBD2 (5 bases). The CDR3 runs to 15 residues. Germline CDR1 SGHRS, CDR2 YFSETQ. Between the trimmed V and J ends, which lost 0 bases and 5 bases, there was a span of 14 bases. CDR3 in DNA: TGCGCCAGCAGCTTGGTAGGCGGAGGTGGGGAGACCCAGTACTTC. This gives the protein CASSLVGGGGETQYF.

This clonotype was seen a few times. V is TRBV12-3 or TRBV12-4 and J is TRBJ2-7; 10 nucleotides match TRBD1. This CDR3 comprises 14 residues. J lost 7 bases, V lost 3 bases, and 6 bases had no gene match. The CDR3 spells CASSFWDRGGEQYF. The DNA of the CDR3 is TGTGCCAGCAGTTTCTGGGACAGGGGTGGGGAGCAGTACTTC.

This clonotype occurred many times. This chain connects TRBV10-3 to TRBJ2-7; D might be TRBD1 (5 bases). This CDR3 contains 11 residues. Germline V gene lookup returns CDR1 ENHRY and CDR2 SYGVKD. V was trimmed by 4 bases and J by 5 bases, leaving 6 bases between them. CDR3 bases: TGTGCCATCAGTGTAGGGGACGAGCAGTACTTC. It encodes CAISVGDEQYF.

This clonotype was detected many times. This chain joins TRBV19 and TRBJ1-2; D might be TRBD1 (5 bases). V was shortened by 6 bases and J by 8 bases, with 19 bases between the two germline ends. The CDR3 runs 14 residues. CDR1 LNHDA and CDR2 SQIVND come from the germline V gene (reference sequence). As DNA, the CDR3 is TGTGCCAGTAGGCCGGGGGGAGCCAGTAGGGGCTACACCTTC. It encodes CASRPGGASRGYTF.

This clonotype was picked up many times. CDR3 residues: CATSSARDYSPLHF. The CDR3 DNA reads TGTGCCACCAGTTCCGCCAGGGATTATTCACCCCTCCACTTT. This rearrangement joins TRBV15 to TRBJ1-6; a possible D gene is TRBD1 (5 bases). In germline, CDR1 is LNHNV, CDR2 YYDKDF (reference sequence). Trimming took 6 bases from V and 8 from J, leaving 14 bases between them. The CDR3 extends over 14 amino acids. Variable domain in full (rest from reference TRBV15 and TRBJ1-6): DAMVIQNPRYQVTQFGKPVTLSCSQTLNHNVMYWYQQKSSQAPKLLFHYYDKDFNNEADTPDNFQSRRPNTSFCFLDIRSPGLGDTAMYLCATSSARDYSPLHFGNGTRLTVT.

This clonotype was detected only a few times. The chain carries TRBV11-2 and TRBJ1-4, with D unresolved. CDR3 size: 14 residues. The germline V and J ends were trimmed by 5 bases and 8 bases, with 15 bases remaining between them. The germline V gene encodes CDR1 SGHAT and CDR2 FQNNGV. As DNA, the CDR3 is TGTGCCAGCAGCGCGGAAAGTCCGGGGGAAAAACTGTTTTTT. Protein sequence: CASSAESPGEKLFF.

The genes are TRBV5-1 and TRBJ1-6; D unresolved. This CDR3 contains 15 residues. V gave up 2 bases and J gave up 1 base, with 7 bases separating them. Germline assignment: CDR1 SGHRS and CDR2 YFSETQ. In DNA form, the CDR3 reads TGCGCCAGCAGCTTTAAGGGTTCCTATAATTCACCCCTCCACTTT. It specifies CASSFKGSYNSPLHF.

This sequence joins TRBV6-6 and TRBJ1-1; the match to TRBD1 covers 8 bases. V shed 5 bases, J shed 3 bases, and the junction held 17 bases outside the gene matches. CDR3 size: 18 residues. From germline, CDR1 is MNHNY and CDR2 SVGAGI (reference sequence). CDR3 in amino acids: CASSDLGTGHDEDTEAFF. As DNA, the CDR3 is TGTGCCAGCAGTGACCTGGGGACAGGTCACGATGAGGACACTGAAGCTTTCTTT.

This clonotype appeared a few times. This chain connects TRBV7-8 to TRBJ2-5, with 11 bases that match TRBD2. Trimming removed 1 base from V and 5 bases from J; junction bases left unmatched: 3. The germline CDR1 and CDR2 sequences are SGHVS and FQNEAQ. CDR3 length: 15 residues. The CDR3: CASSLGSSGGETQYF. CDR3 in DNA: TGTGCCAGCAGCTTAGGTTCTAGCGGGGGGGAGACCCAGTACTTC.

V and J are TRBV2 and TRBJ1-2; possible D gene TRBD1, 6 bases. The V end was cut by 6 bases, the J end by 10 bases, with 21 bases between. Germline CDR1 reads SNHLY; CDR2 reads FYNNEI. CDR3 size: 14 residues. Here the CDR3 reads CASRISGGGYDYTF. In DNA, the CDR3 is TGTGCCAGCAGGATCTCGGGAGGGGGGTACGACTACACCTTC.

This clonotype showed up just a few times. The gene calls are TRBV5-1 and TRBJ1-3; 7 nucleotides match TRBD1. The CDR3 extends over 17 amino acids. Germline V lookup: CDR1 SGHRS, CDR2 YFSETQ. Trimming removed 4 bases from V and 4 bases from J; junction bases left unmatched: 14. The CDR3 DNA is TGCGCCAGCAGCCAGGGGGGGACTAGCAGGCGCGGAAACACCATATATTTT. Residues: CASSQGGTSRRGNTIYF.

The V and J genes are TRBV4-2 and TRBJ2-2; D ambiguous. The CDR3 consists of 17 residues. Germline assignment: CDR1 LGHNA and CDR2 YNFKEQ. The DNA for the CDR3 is TGTGCTGGCAGCCCCCAGACTGAAGATTCGAACACCGGGGAGCTGTTTTTT. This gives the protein CAGSPQTEDSNTGELFF.

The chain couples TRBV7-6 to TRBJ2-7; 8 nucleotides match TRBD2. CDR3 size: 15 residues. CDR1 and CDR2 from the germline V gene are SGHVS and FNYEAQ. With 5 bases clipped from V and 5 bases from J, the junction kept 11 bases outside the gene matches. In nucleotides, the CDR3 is TGTGCCAGCAGCCCAGGGACTAGGACCCCCGACGAGCAGTACTTC. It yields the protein CASSPGTRTPDEQYF.

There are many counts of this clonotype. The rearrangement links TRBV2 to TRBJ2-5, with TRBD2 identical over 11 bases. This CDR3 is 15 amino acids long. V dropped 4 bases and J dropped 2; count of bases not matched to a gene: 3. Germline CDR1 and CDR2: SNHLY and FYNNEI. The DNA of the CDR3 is TGTGCCAGCAGTGCCCGGACTAGCGGGCAAGAGACCCAGTACTTC. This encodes CASSARTSGQETQYF.

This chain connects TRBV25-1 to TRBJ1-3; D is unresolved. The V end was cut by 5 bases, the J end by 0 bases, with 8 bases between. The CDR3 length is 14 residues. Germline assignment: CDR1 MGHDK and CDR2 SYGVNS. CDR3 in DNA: TGTGCCAGCAGTACAGTCCTCTCTGGAAACACCATATATTTT. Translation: CASSTVLSGNTIYF.

Written as DNA, the CDR3 is TGTGCCAGCAGTGAGGCAGGGGGCTCTGAAAAACTGTTTTTT. The encoded protein is CASSEAGGSEKLFF. The chain couples TRBV2 to TRBJ1-4; 8 nucleotides line up with TRBD1. CDR3 size: 14 residues. The germline CDR1 and CDR2 sequences are SNHLY and FYNNEI. V lost 3 bases and J lost 7; bases outside the gene matches: 4. The complete variable domain, with remaining parts taken from reference TRBV2 and TRBJ1-4, reads EPEVTQTPSHQVTQMGQEVILRCVPISNHLYFYWYRQILGQKVEFLVSFYNNEISEKSEIFDDQFSVERPDGSNFTLKIRSTKLEDSAMYFCASSEAGGSEKLFFGSGTQLSVL.

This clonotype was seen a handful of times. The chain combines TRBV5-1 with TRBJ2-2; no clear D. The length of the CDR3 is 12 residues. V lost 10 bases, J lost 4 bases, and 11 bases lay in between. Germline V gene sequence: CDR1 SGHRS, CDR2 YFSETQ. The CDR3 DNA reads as TGCGCCTCCTGGGCCTCCACCGGGGAGCTGTTTTTT. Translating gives CASWASTGELFF.

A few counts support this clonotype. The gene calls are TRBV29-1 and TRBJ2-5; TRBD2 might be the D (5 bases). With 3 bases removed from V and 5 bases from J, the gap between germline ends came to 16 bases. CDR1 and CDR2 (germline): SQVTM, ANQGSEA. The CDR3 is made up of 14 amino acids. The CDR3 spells CSVELARTVETQYF. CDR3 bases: TGCAGCGTTGAGCTAGCAAGGACCGTTGAGACCCAGTACTTC.

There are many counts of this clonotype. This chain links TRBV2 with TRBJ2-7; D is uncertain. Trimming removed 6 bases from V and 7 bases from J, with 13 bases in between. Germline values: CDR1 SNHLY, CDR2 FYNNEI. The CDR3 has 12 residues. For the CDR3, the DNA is TGTGCCAGCAGCCGCCGGTTGATTGAGCAGTACTTC. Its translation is CASSRRLIEQYF.

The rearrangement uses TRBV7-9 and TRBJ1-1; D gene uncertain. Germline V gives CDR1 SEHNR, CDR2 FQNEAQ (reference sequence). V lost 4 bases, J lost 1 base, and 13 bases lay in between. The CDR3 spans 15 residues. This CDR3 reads CASSSPSHKNTEAFF. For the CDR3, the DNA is TGTGCCAGCAGCTCCCCGAGCCATAAGAACACTGAAGCTTTCTTT.

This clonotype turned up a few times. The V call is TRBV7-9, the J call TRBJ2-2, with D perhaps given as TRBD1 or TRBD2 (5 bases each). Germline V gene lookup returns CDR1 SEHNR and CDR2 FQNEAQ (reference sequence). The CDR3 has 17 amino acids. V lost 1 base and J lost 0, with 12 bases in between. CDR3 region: CASSLGGGRTNTGELFF. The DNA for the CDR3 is TGTGCCAGCAGCTTAGGTGGGGGACGGACGAACACCGGGGAGCTGTTTTTT. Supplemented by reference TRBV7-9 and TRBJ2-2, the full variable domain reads DTGVSQNPRHKITKRGQNVTFRCDPISEHNRLYWYRQTLGQGPEFLTYFQNEAQLEKSRLLSDRFSAERPKGSFSTLEIQRTEQGDSAMYLCASSLGGGRTNTGELFFGEGSRLTVL.

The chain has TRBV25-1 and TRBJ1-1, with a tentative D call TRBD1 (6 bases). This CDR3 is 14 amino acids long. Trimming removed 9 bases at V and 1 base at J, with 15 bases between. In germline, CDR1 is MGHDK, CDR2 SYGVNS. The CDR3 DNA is TGTGCCAGGGAGGGGGGCGAGGGGAACACTGAAGCTTTCTTT. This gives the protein CAREGGEGNTEAFF.

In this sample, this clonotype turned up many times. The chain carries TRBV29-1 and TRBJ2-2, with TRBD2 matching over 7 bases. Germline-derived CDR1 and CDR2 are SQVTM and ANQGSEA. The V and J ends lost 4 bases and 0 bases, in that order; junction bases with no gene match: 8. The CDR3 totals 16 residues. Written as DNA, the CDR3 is TGCAGCGTTGGAGGGGAGCGGGGAGCGAACACCGGGGAGCTGTTTTTT. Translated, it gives CSVGGERGANTGELFF.

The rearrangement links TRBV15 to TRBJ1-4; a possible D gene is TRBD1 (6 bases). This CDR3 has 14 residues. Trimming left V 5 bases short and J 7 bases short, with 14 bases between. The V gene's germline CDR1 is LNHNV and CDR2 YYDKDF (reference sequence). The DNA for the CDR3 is TGTGCCACCAGCGACGAAGGGGGAGGTGAAAAACTGTTTTTT. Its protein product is CATSDEGGGEKLFF.

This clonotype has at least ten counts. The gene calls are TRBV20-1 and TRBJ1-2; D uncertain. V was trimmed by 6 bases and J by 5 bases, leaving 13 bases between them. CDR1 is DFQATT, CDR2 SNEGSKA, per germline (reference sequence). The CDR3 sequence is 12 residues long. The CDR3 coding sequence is TGCAGTGCAGGCCCCGAACGGTATGGCTACACCTTC. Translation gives CSAGPERYGYTF.

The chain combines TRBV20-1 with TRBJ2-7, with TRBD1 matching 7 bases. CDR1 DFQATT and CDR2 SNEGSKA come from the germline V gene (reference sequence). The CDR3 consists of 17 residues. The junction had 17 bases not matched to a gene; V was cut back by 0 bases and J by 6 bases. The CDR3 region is CSARDSTGSRIYGEQYF. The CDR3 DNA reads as TGCAGTGCTAGAGACTCGACAGGGAGTCGGATCTATGGCGAGCAGTACTTC.

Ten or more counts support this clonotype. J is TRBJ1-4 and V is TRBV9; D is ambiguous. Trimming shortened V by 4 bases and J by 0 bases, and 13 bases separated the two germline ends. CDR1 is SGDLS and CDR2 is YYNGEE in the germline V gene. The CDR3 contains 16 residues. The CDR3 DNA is TGTGCCAGCAGCCCAGACTCCGGAGCAACTAATGAAAAACTGTTTTTT. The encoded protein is CASSPDSGATNEKLFF.

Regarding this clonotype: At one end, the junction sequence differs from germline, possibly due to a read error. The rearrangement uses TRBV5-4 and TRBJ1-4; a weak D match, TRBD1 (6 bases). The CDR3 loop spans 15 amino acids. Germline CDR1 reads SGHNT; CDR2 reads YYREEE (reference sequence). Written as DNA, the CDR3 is TGCGCCAGCAGCCCTCCACATAGGGGGGAGGAAAAACTGTTTTTT. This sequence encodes CASSPPHRGEEKLFF.

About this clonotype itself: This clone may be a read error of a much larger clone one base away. DNA of the CDR3: TGTGCCAGCAGTGCCCGACCCGGGTGGCATCAGCCCCAGCATTTT. Translating it yields CASSARPGWHQPQHF. J is TRBJ1-5 and V is TRBV2; no firm D call. The germline V gene encodes CDR1 SNHLY and CDR2 FYNNEI. This CDR3 has 15 amino acids. V lost 4 bases and J lost 5, with 15 bases in between.